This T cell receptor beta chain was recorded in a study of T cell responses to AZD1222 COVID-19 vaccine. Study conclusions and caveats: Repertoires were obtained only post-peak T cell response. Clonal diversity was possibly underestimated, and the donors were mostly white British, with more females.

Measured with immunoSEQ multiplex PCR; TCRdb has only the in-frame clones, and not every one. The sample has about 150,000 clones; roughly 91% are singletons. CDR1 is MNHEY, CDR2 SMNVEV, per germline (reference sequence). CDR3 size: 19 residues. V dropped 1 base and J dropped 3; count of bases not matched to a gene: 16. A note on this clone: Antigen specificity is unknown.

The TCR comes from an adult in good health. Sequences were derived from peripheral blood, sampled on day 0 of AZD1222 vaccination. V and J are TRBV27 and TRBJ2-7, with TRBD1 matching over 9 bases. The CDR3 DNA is TGTGCCAGCAGTTTATTTTCTCCGACGCCGGGACAGGGTATCTACGAGCAGTACTTC. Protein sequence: CASSLFSPTPGQGIYEQYF.